This T cell receptor beta chain was recorded in a study of T cells after yellow fever vaccination (dated by TCRdb to between 2019 and 2020). About the investigation overall: The SMART-Seq v4 Ultra Low Input RNA kit was used to prepare libraries from fractions with low cell numbers. The cohort comprised two healthy male donors, one aged 18 to 30 and one aged 30 to 40 years. Blood was collected at multiple timepoints before and after primary and secondary immunization, and bulk PBMC replicates and cell subsets were isolated. To follow T-cell clones before and after primary and booster YFV17D yellow fever vaccination, bulk TCR alpha and beta repertoires were sequenced over time.

The germline V gene specifies LGHNA as CDR1 and YSLEER as CDR2. Taken from cysteine to phenylalanine, the CDR3 has 17 residues. Left in the record is the CDR3 DNA by itself, 51 bases read in frame from the first base. Clipping removes 4 bases from V and 3 bases from J, with 8 as the unmatched junction base count. The treatment or condition label for this specimen denotes: live attenuated yellow fever vaccine strain. PBMCs were isolated from peripheral blood using a standard Ficoll-Paque protocol. CD4 and CD8 T-cell fractions were isolated with Dynabeads CD4 and CD8 positive selection kits. RNA was extracted with TriZol from bulk PBMCs, CD4 and CD8 fractions, and dextramer-positive and dextramer-negative fractions. TCR cDNA was made using 5'RACE template switching, a step that added a universal primer site and unique molecular identifiers. Priming of cDNA synthesis was performed from both the TCR alpha and TCR beta constant segments. Library amplification involved two PCR steps, and the second step added sample barcodes and sequencing adapters. Sequencing of libraries was done on Illumina HiSeq 2500 (2x100 bp) or NovaSeq (2x150 bp). Per the original workflow: Reads were demultiplexed and collapsed into UMI consensus sequences with MIGEC, and V(D)J alignment was performed with MiXCR. Vaccine-responding clonotypes were defined with edgeR using replicate PBMC samples, requiring FDR below 0.01 and a log2 fold change above 5 up to day 15. Each bulk clonotype received a CD4 or CD8 identity based on whether the sequenced CD4 or CD8 repertoire contained that clonotype at higher abundance. The public reads were quality trimmed at Q25 with fastp and then assembled into clones with MiXCR by TCRdb, keeping productive beta chains. Under each unique CDR3 protein, matching rows form one entry showing the most common genes and DNA. These V and J calls are TCRdb output, not the study's own analysis. The sample profile shows 110,000 to 150,000 distinct CDR3 sequences; under 7% of them were found once. In total, the top ten clones hold more than 0.55% of the sample.

Beyond this particular receptor, the publication reports: Because abundant contaminating clonotypes from the bulk population could be contained in FACS-sorted repertoires, computational filtering was required. Because the study included only a couple of donors, the extent to which the findings can be generalized is limited. After the booster, most clones that had expanded after primary vaccination were detected again (around 97% of CD4 and about 88% of CD8), suggesting broad maintenance of memory. A small fraction of clonotypes showed up in both the CD4 and CD8 compartments, probably as a result of convergent recombination. The secondary T-cell response was found to be weaker but faster than the primary response, with a peak reached on day 5 rather than on day 15.

This clonotype has at least ten counts. What this receptor recognizes is not known. No much larger clone exists at a distance of one base, and base qualities are not known. The V and J segments used are TRBV4-3 and TRBJ2-7, and 14 bases in between align with TRBD2. Sequences were derived from CD4+ T cells sorted from PBMCs, sampled 10 days after the yellow fever booster vaccination. The sequence derives from a man aged 30 to 45 who received the YFV17D yellow fever vaccine. The CDR3 region has the sequence CASSLETSGRAFYEQYF. The DNA reads as follows: TGCGCCAGCAGCCTAGAGACTAGCGGGAGGGCGTTCTACGAGCAGTACTTC.